This T cell receptor beta chain originates from a study of OX40 agonist ivuxolimab in advanced cancers. About the research overall: Hepatocellular carcinoma, melanoma, renal cell or head and neck cancer affected the dose-escalation patients.

Sequencing used immunoSEQ multiplex PCR; TCRdb keeps in-frame clones, though not all of them. The sample contains approximately 81,000 clones, around nine tenths of which appear only once. Whole-study results and caveats: Blood T cells, both CD4+ and CD8+, expanded clonally by week 6 at 0.1 to 3.0 mg/kg. More expanded clones were seen, on average, in CD8+ T cells than in CD4+.

Germline V CDR1 and CDR2: LNHNV, YYDKDF (reference sequence). Inclusive of both ends, the CDR3 amounts to 8 amino acids. Note on this clone: Its cognate antigen is unknown. The CDR3 does not close with the conserved phenylalanine or tryptophan, likely indicating a read error. The DNA is omitted, as the CDR3 cannot be located on it reliably, and the CDR3 follows TCRdb's listing.

The chain has TRBV15 and TRBJ2-7; TRBD2, the table's D call, was not compared with the DNA. The input for sequencing was CD4+ or CD8+ T cells sorted from blood, taken in a trial of the OX40 agonist ivuxolimab. The TCR originated in an adult with an advanced solid tumor such as melanoma, head and neck, liver or kidney cancer. The CDR3 sequence is CATASMPK.